One and the same sample provided the 14 T cell receptor beta chains below, sequenced in a study of cytomegalovirus exposure and HLA in healthy donors (dated by TCRdb to about 2017). Libraries were prepared through the immunoSEQ multiplex PCR assay. For the multiplex PCR, a mixture combining 60 forward primers for TCR Vbeta segments and 13 reverse primers for TCR Jbeta segments was used. TCRdb mirrors the immuneACCESS table, restricted to in-frame sequences. Some clones are absent from its copies; in checked studies, under half trace to an unresolved V gene, and the reason for the others is unknown. The sample table on file contains some 140,000 clones. The ten largest make up roughly 2% of the sample. The sample consisted of PBMCs. All receptors come from a woman between 55 and 75 years old in good health and CMV-seronegative.

The chain links TRBV6-5 to TRBJ1-6, with 9 bases aligning to TRBD1. Germline values: CDR1 MNHEY, CDR2 SVGAGI. V shed 2 bases and J 8 bases; nucleotides not matched to a gene: 1. This CDR3 is built from 14 residues. The CDR3 bases are TGTGCCAGCAGTTACAGACAGGGGGATTCACCCCTCCACTTT. This codes for CASSYRQGDSPLHF.

The J gene is TRBJ2-2, the V gene TRBV10-1; TRBD2 aligns across 10 bases. The CDR3 runs 15 residues. Germline values: CDR1 WNHNN, CDR2 SYGVQD (reference sequence). The ends lost 3 bases at V and 9 bases at J; junction bases unmatched: 7. The CDR3 sequence is CASSDESSGRRELFF. In DNA, the CDR3 is TGCGCCAGCAGTGACGAGTCTAGCGGGAGAAGGGAGCTGTTTTTT.

The V and J genes are TRBV11-2 and TRBJ2-2; 7 nucleotides match TRBD1. The J segment lost 7 bases and the V segment lost 5 bases, leaving 10 bases of the junction unmatched. From germline, CDR1 is SGHAT and CDR2 FQNNGV. This CDR3 has 15 amino acids. CDR3 coding DNA: TGTGCCAGCAGCCCTGGGCCGACAGGGATCGGGGAGCTGTTTTTT. It yields the protein CASSPGPTGIGELFF.

The chain carries TRBV2 and TRBJ2-1, with unresolved D. V was shortened by 5 bases and J by 5 bases, with 10 bases between the two germline ends. The germline V gene has CDR1 SNHLY and CDR2 FYNNEI. The CDR3 contains 13 residues. For the CDR3, the DNA is TGTGCCAGCAGTTACATTTCCGACAATGAGCAGTTCTTC. This encodes CASSYISDNEQFF.

V is TRBV27 and J is TRBJ1-6; the D gene is possibly TRBD1 (6 bases). Germline V gives CDR1 MNHEY, CDR2 SMNVEV (reference sequence). Trimming removed 5 bases from V and 10 bases from J, with 12 bases in between. This CDR3 is built from 13 residues. The CDR3 loop reads CASSHRAGSPLHF. Written as DNA, the CDR3 is TGTGCCAGCAGTCACAGGGCAGGCTCACCCCTCCACTTT.

The chain couples TRBV11-2 to TRBJ1-3; D may be TRBD1 (5 bases). Per germline, CDR1 SGHAT and CDR2 FQNNGV. The CDR3 sequence is 17 residues long. The V end lost 4 bases, the J end lost 0 bases, and 16 bases lay between the germline ends. CDR3 in amino acids: CASSSLEGLHSGNTIYF. CDR3 bases: TGTGCCAGCAGCTCCCTTGAGGGACTGCACTCTGGAAACACCATATATTTT.

J is TRBJ1-2 and V is TRBV6-5; D unclear. CDR3 size: 14 residues. V was clipped by 3 bases and J by 8 bases, with 16 bases between them. Germline V lookup: CDR1 MNHEY, CDR2 SVGAGI. The CDR3: CASSYQPVSGGYTF. The DNA for the CDR3 is TGTGCCAGCAGTTATCAGCCGGTCTCGGGGGGCTACACCTTC.

This chain uses TRBV11-2 with TRBJ2-5; 10 bases are a match to TRBD1. Germline assignment: CDR1 SGHAT and CDR2 FQNNGV. The CDR3 loop spans 17 amino acids. V shed 4 bases, J shed 4 bases, and the junction held 12 bases outside the gene matches. CDR3 sequence reads: CASSYIRVGTGVETQYF. The CDR3 bases are TGTGCCAGCAGCTATATTAGGGTGGGGACAGGGGTAGAGACCCAGTACTTC.

The rearrangement joins TRBV6-4 to TRBJ1-5; D is undetermined. This CDR3 spans 15 amino acids. Between the trimmed V and J ends, which lost 3 bases and 0 bases, there was a span of 9 bases. Germline V gene data show CDR1 as MRHNA and CDR2 as SNTAGT. CDR3 residues: CASSETPYSNQPQHF. The DNA of the CDR3 is TGTGCCAGCAGTGAGACACCTTATAGCAATCAGCCCCAGCATTTT.

The rearrangement links TRBV4-1 to TRBJ2-5, with a weak D call TRBD2 (6 bases). Germline V gene data show CDR1 as MGHRA and CDR2 as YSYEKL. V was trimmed by 4 bases and J by 5 bases, leaving 14 bases between them. There are 14 residues in the CDR3. The CDR3 here is CASSPSVREETQYF. In DNA form, the CDR3 reads TGCGCCAGCAGCCCATCGGTCCGGGAGGAGACCCAGTACTTC.

The chain links TRBV30 to TRBJ1-1, with D maybe TRBD1 (5 bases). V lost 2 bases, J lost 10 bases, and 17 bases lay in between. Germline V gene sequence: CDR1 GTSNPN, CDR2 SVGIG (reference sequence). This CDR3 has 13 residues. CDR3 nucleotide sequence: TGTGCCTGGAGTCGAGGATTCCAGGGTCGAGCTTTCTTT. It encodes CAWSRGFQGRAFF.

The chain has TRBV7-9 and TRBJ1-4; no firm D call. The germline V gene encodes CDR1 SEHNR and CDR2 FQNEAQ (reference sequence). The CDR3 has 15 amino acids. V gave up 5 bases and J gave up 0 bases, with 10 bases separating them. The CDR3 protein is CASSITTATNEKLFF. The CDR3 nucleotides are TGTGCCAGCAGCATAACTACTGCAACTAATGAAAAACTGTTTTTT.

The rearrangement uses TRBV19 and TRBJ2-7; tentatively, D is TRBD2 (5 bases). The V end was cut by 3 bases, the J end by 0 bases, with 12 bases between. Germline V gives CDR1 LNHDA, CDR2 SQIVND (reference sequence). The CDR3 has 15 residues. CDR3: CASSISAASSYEQYF. The DNA for the CDR3 is TGTGCCAGTAGTATTTCAGCGGCGTCCTCCTACGAGCAGTACTTC.

J is TRBJ2-1 and V is TRBV15, with 14 nucleotides matching TRBD2. The CDR3 contains 20 residues. V shed 4 bases and J 3 bases; nucleotides not matched to a gene: 14. Looked up from germline, CDR1 is LNHNV and CDR2 is YYDKDF (reference sequence). In DNA, the CDR3 is TGTGCCACCAGCATCCTGGGACTAGCGGGAGTCGCGGCAGTCTACAATGAGCAGTTCTTC. Amino acid sequence: CATSILGLAGVAAVYNEQFF.